This TCR beta chain is from a study of T cells in Graves' hyperthyroidism and ophthalmopathy. In the study overall: Before any treatment, at initial diagnosis, peripheral blood was collected. Findings and limits, study-wide: Blood samples included most of the expanded thyroid clonotypes exceeding 0.001.

With respect to this clonotype: The antigen is undetermined.

Using RNA transcripts as the source, TCR beta CDR3 regions were amplified. Primed by the HTBI set, a first-round RT-PCR was run on the TCR CDR3. MiXCR was run by TCRdb on the multiplex PCR reads, yielding one entry per CDR3 protein. The table lists roughly 300,000 distinct CDR3 sequences, approximately 15% of them singletons. CDR3 length: 14 amino acids. The V end lost 4 bases, the J end lost 3 bases, and 14 bases lay between the germline ends. From germline, CDR1 is SGHDT and CDR2 YYEEEE. Diagnosis rested on symptoms, serum thyroxine and TRAb, thyroid ultrasound, and orbital computed tomography. The TCR originated in a woman in her twenties or thirties with Graves' hyperthyroidism. The rearrangement links TRBV5-6 to TRBJ2-7, with D possibly being TRBD1 (6 bases). The sequencing sample was made of blood. The CDR3 sequence is CASSGRTDHYEQYF. CDR3 coding DNA: TGTGCCAGCAGCGGGCGGACAGACCACTACGAGCAGTACTTC.